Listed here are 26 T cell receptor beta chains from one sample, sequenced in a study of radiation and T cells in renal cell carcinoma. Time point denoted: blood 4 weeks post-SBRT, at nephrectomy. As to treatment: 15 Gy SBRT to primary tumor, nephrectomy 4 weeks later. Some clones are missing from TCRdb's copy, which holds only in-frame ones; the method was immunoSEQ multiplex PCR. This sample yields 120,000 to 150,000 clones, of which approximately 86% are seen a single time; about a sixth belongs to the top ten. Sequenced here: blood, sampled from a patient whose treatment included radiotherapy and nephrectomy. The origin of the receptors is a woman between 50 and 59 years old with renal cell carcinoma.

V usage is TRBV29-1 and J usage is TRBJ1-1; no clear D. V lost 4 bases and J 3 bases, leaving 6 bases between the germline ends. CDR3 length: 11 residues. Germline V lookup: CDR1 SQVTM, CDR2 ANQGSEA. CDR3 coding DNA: TGCAGCGTTGTCTGGGACACTGAAGCTTTCTTT. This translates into CSVVWDTEAFF. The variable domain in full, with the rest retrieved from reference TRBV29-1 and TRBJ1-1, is SAVISQKPSRDICQRGTSLTIQCQVDSQVTMMFWYRQQPGQSLTLIATANQGSEATYESGFVIDKFPISRPNLTFSTLTVSNMSPEDSSIYLCSVVWDTEAFFGQGTRLTVV.

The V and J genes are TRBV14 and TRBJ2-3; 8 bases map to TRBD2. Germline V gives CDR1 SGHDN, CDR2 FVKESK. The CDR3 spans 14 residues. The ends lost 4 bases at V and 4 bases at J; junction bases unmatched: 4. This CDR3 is CASSPGLGADTQYF. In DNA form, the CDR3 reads TGTGCCAGCAGCCCGGGACTAGGCGCAGATACGCAGTATTTT.

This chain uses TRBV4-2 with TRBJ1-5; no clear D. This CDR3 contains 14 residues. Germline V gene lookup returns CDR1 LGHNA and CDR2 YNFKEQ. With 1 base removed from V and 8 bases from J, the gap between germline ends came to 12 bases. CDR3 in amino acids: CASSQVFGGEPQHF. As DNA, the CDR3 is TGTGCCAGCAGCCAAGTGTTTGGTGGGGAGCCCCAGCATTTT.

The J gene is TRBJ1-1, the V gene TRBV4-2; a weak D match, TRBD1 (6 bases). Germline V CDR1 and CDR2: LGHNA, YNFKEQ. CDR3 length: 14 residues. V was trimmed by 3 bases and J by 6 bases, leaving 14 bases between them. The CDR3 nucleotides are TGTGCCAGCAGCCATCGCGTAGGGGGGGCTGAAGCTTTCTTT. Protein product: CASSHRVGGAEAFF.

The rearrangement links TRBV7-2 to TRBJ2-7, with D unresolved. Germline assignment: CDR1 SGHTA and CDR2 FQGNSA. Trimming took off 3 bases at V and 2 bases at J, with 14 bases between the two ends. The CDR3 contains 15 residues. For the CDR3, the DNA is TGTGCCAGCAGCTTGCAGGAGAACCCTACCTACGAGCAGTACTTC. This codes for CASSLQENPTYEQYF.

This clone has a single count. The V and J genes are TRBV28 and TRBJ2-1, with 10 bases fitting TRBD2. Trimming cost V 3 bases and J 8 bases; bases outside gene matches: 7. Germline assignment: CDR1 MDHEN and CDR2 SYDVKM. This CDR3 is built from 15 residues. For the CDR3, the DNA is TGTGCCAGCAGTTTCGCGGCTAGCGGGAGACATGAGCAGTTCTTC. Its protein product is CASSFAASGRHEQFF.

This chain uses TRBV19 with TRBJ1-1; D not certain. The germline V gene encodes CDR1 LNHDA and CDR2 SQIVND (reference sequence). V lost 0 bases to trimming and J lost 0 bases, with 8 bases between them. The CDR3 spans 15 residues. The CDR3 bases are TGTGCCAGTAGTATAGATCCTGGTGTGAACACTGAAGCTTTCTTT. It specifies CASSIDPGVNTEAFF.

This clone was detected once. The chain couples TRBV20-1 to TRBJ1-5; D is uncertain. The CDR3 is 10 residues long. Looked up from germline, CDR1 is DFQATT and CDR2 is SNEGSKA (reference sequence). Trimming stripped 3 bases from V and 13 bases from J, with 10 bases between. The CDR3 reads CSASMGRQHF. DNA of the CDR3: TGCAGTGCTAGTATGGGGAGGCAGCATTTT.

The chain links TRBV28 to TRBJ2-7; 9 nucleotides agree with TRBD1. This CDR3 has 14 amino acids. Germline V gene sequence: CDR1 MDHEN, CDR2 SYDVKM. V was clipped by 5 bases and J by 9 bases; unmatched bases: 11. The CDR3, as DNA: TGTGCCAGCAGTGCCCCGGACAGGGGAAACGGGCAGTACTTC. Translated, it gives CASSAPDRGNGQYF.

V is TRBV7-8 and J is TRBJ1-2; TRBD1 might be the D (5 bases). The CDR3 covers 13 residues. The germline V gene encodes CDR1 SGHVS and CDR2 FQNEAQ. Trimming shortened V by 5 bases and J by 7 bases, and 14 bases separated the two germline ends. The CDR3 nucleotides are TGTGCCAGCAGCGGAGGAGGGGTGGTTGGCTACACCTTC. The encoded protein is CASSGGGVVGYTF.

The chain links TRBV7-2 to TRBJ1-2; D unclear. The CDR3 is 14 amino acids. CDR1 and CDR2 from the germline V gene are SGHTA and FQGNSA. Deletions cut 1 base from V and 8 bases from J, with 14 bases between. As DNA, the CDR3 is TGTGCCAGCAGCTTAGAAATTGGGGAGGGCGGCTACACCTTC. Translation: CASSLEIGEGGYTF.

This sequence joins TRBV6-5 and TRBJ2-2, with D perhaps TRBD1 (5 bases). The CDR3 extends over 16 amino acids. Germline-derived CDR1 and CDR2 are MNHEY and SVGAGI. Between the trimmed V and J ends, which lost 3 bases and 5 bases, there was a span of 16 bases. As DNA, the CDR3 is TGTGCCAGCAGTTATGAGTCAGGGCTCGGGACCGGGGAGCTGTTTTTT. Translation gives CASSYESGLGTGELFF.

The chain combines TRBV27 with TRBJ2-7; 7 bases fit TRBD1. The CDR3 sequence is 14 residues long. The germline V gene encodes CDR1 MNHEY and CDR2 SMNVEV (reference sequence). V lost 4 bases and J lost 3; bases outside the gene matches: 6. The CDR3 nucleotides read TGTGCCAGCAGTTACAGGGGCAGTATCTACGAGCAGTACTTC. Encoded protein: CASSYRGSIYEQYF.

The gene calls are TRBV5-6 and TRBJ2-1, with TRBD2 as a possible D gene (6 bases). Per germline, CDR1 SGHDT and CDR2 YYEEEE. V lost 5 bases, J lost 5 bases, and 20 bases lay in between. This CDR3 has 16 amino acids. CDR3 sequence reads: CASRTNRDSVNNEQFF. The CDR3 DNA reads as TGTGCCAGCAGGACCAACCGGGACTCCGTGAACAATGAGCAGTTCTTC.

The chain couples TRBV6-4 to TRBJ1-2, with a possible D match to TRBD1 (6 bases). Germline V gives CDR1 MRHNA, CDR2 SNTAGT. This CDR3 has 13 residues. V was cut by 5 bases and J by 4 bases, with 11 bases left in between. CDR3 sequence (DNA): TGTGCCAGCAGTCCAGGGGCGAGCTATGGCTACACCTTC. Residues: CASSPGASYGYTF.

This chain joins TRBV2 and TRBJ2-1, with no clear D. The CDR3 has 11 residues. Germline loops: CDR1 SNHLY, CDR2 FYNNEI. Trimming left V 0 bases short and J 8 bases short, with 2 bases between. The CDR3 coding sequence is TGTGCCAGCAGTGAAGCGGATGAGCAGTTCTTC. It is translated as CASSEADEQFF.

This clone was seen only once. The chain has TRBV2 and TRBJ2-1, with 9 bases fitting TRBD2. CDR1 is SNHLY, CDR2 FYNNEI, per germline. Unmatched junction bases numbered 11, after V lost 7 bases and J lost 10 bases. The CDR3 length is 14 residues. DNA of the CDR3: TGTGCCAGCACCGAGGGACTAGCCTTCGGAGAGCAGTTCTTC. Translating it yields CASTEGLAFGEQFF.

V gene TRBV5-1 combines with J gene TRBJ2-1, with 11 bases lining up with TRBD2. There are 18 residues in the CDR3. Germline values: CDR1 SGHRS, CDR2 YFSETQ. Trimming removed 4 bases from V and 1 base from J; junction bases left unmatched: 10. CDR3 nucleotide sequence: TGCGCCAGCAGCCTCATCCTTAGCGGGGGGGAATCCTACAATGAGCAGTTCTTC. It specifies CASSLILSGGESYNEQFF.

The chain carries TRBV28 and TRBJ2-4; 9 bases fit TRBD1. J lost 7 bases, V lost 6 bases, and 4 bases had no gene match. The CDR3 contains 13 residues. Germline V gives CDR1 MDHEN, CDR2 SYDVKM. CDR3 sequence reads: CASSPGQGNIQYF. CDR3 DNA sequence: TGTGCCAGCAGCCCGGGACAGGGTAACATTCAGTACTTC.

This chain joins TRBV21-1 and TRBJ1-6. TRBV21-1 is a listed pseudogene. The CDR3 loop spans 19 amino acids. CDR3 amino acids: CASSKGGGDGTFYNSPLHF. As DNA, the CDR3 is TGTGCCAGCAGCAAAGGAGGTGGGGACGGGACTTTTTATAATTCACCCCTCCACTTT.

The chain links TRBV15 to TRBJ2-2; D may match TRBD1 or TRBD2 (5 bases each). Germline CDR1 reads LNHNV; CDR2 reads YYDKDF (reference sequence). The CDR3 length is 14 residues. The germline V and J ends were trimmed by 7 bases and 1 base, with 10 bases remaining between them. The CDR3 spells CATKQDLNTGELFF. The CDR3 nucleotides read TGTGCCACCAAACAGGACTTGAACACCGGGGAGCTGTTTTTT.

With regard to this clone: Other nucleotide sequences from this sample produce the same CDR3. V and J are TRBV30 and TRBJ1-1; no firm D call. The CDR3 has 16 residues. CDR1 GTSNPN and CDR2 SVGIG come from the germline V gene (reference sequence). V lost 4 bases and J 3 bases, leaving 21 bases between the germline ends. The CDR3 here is CAWIRLNPMGHTEAFF. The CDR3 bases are TGTGCCTGGATCCGCCTTAACCCCATGGGTCACACTGAAGCTTTCTTT.

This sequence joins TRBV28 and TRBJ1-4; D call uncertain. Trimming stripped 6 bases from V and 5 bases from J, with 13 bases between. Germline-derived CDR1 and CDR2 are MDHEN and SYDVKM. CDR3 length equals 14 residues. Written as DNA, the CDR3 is TGTGCCAGCAGGTCCGGGATACGCAATGAAAAACTGTTTTTT. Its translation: CASRSGIRNEKLFF.

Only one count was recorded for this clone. CDR3 residues: CASSHPIGREHTGELFF. DNA for the CDR3: TGCGCCAGCAGCCATCCCATCGGGAGGGAGCACACCGGGGAGCTGTTTTTT. The chain has TRBV4-1 and TRBJ2-2, with TRBD2 identical over 8 bases. Unmatched junction bases numbered 9, after V lost 3 bases and J lost 3 bases. The CDR3 has 17 amino acids. From germline, CDR1 is MGHRA and CDR2 YSYEKL.

The CDR3 spells CASSNGGPIYF. DNA for the CDR3: TGTGCCAGCAGTAACGGGGGGCCCATATATTTT. This rearrangement joins TRBV6-5 to TRBJ1-3, with TRBD1 as a possible D gene (6 bases). Per germline, CDR1 MNHEY and CDR2 SVGAGI. CDR3 length: 11 amino acids. V was cut by 5 bases and J by 11 bases, with 10 bases left in between.

The CDR3 spells CASSLAGLRGTEAFF. The CDR3 nucleotides read TGTGCCAGCAGCTTAGCCGGTCTCAGAGGGACTGAAGCTTTCTTT. The chain couples TRBV7-2 to TRBJ1-1; D call uncertain. This CDR3 spans 15 amino acids. V was clipped by 0 bases and J by 5 bases, with 13 bases between them. Germline CDR1 reads SGHTA; CDR2 reads FQGNSA. Combining the CDR3 with reference TRBV7-2 and TRBJ1-1 gives the whole variable domain GAGVSQSPSNKVTEKGKDVELRCDPISGHTALYWYRQSLGQGLEFLIYFQGNSAPDKSGLPSDRFSAERTGGSVSTLTIQRTQQEDSAVYLCASSLAGLRGTEAFFGQGTRLTVV.